This paragraph reports one T cell receptor (beta chain). Profiled with immunoSEQ multiplex PCR; TCRdb holds only in-frame clones, not every one. The top ten hold 4.9% of the sample, which has approximately 170,000 clones, roughly 88% seen once. The data derive from a study of control samples from healthy donors and cancer patients. In germline, CDR1 is GTSNPN, CDR2 SVGIG (reference sequence). The CDR3 runs 17 residues. Unmatched junction bases numbered 13, after V lost 2 bases and J lost 5 bases. This clonotype was sampled from a woman aged 25-40 years in good health. The J gene is TRBJ2-1, the V gene TRBV30; 9 nucleotides align to TRBD2. Sample: blood. The CDR3, as DNA: TGTGCCTGGAGTCGACTAGCGGTATCATTAATCCACAATGAGCAGTTCTTC. Translated, it gives CAWSRLAVSLIHNEQFF.